Each of the 3 T cell receptor beta chains below was sequenced from the same sample in a study of T-cell reconstitution after alpha-beta-depleted transplantation in children. As it was prepared, the TCRbeta library received unique molecular identifiers. Using its own MiXCR run on the PCR reads, TCRdb lists one record per CDR3 protein. The sample consists of 250,000 to 300,000 distinct CDR3 sequences, 7.5% to 9% of them appearing once. These receptors have no known antigen. Whole-study results and caveats: T cells produced anew were the main source of T-cell counts and diversity one year after transplant.

Sequenced here: peripheral blood, sampled 360 days after TCRalphabeta/CD19-depleted stem cell transplant. These receptors were obtained from a female patient between 2 and 10 years old who had a stem cell transplant for Fanconi anemia, so the T cells may come from the graft donor.

This clonotype was observed a handful of times. The V call is TRBV6-1, the J call TRBJ1-5; a possible D gene is TRBD1 (6 bases). The V and J ends lost 2 bases and 6 bases respectively, with 11 bases between them. CDR1 and CDR2 from the germline V gene are MNHNS and SASEGT. The CDR3 runs to 14 residues. This chain's CDR3 is CASSELGGGQPQHF. Here the CDR3 DNA reads TGTGCCAGCAGTGAATTGGGAGGGGGTCAGCCCCAGCATTTT.

This rearrangement joins TRBV19 to TRBJ2-3, with 7 bases fitting TRBD2. The V gene end was trimmed by 9 bases and the J gene end by 2 bases; junction bases not matched to a gene: 8. The length of the CDR3 is 14 residues. Germline CDR1 LNHDA, CDR2 SQIVND (reference sequence). The CDR3 coding sequence is TGTGCCAGCTCCGCGGGGGACTCCACAGATACGCAGTATTTT. It yields the protein CASSAGDSTDTQYF.

This clonotype was counted at least ten times. The chain recombines TRBV11-2 with TRBJ2-1; D is tentatively TRBD1 or TRBD2 (5 bases each). The CDR3 is made up of 16 amino acids. The V gene's germline CDR1 is SGHAT and CDR2 FQNNGV. Trimming shortened V by 1 base and J by 2 bases, and 12 bases separated the two germline ends. The CDR3 spells CASSLGVRGPYNEQFF. CDR3 DNA sequence: TGTGCCAGCAGCTTAGGTGTCCGGGGCCCCTACAATGAGCAGTTCTTC.